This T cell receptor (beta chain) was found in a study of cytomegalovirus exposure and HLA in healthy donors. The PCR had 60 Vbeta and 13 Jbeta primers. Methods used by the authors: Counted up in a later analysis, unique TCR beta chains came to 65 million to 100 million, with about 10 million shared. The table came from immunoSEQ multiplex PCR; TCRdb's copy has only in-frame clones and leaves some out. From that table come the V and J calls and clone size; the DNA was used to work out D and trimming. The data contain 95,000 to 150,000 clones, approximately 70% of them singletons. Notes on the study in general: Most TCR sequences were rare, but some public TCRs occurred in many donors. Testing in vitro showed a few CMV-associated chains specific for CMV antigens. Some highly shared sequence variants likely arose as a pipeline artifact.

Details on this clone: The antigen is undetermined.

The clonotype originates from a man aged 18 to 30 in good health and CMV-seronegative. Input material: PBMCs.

CDR3 nucleotides: TGTGCCAGTAGTACTCGCCTGAGGCCCCAGCATTTT. It yields the protein CASSTRLRPQHF. J is TRBJ1-5 and V is TRBV19, with D unclear. The CDR3 runs to 12 residues. The V end lost 4 bases, the J end lost 9 bases, and 10 bases lay between the germline ends. The germline V gene has CDR1 LNHDA and CDR2 SQIVND (reference sequence).